These 24 T cell receptor beta chains share one sample of origin, sequenced in a study of blood T cells in healthy people across ages. The use of a sample-barcoded 5' primer and a J-beta primer mix characterized a second PCR of about 7 to 12 cycles. TCRdb recomputed calls from the 5' RACE reads with MiXCR, one row per CDR3 protein. The sample consists of about 570,000 distinct CDR3 sequences, 27% of them appearing once. Sequences were obtained from blood. These receptors all come from a woman between 65 and 79 years old in good health.

V is TRBV29-1 and J is TRBJ2-5; 11 positions agree with TRBD1. The J call may not be correct, given that the DNA end is closer to TRBJ2-7. Per germline, CDR1 SQVTM and CDR2 ANQGSEA. This CDR3 contains 13 residues. CDR3 coding DNA: TGCAGCGCCGAGGGACAGGGGGTGTACGAGCAGTACTTC. This sequence encodes CSAEGQGVYEQYF.

This clonotype was picked up a small number of times. The rearrangement links TRBV4-2 to TRBJ2-5; 8 bases map to TRBD2. The DNA end lines up better with TRBJ2-7; the J call may be wrong. Germline V gene data show CDR1 as LGHNA and CDR2 as YNFKEQ. The CDR3 is 14 amino acids. In DNA form, the CDR3 reads TGTGCCAGCAGCCAAGCCGGCGGGGGGAACGAGCAGTACTTC. Amino acid sequence: CASSQAGGGNEQYF.

The chain joins TRBV20-1 to TRBJ2-5; TRBD2 agrees at 7 bases. The end of the DNA aligns better with TRBJ2-7, so the J call may be wrong. CDR1 is DFQATT, CDR2 SNEGSKA, per germline (reference sequence). This CDR3 comprises 12 residues. CDR3 residues: CSAQRGPYEQYF. CDR3 sequence (DNA): TGCAGTGCTCAGCGGGGACCCTACGAGCAGTACTTC.

In its sample, this clonotype was seen a few times. The chain uses TRBV29-1 and TRBJ2-3; weak D call: TRBD1 (5 bases). Looked up from germline, CDR1 is SQVTM and CDR2 is ANQGSEA. The CDR3 is 13 residues long. Trimming cost V 4 bases and J 3 bases, with 11 bases left between them. CDR3 loop: CSVVAGYTDTQYF. The CDR3 DNA follows: TGCAGCGTTGTGGCAGGGTATACAGATACGCAGTATTTT.

This clonotype was detected a few times. The genes are TRBV5-1 and TRBJ2-7; D remains ambiguous. The CDR3 has 13 amino acids. CDR1 and CDR2 (germline): SGHRS, YFSETQ. V was cut by 4 bases and J by 3 bases, with 11 bases left in between. The CDR3 DNA reads as TGCGCCAGCAGCCCCCAGATCGACTACGAGCAGTACTTC. Its translation: CASSPQIDYEQYF. Based on the CDR3 plus reference TRBV5-1 and TRBJ2-7, the full variable domain is KAGVTQTPRYLIKTRGQQVTLSCSPISGHRSVSWYQQTPGQGLQFLFEYFSETQRNKGNFPGRFSGRQFSNSRSEMNVSTLELGDSALYLCASSPQIDYEQYFGPGTRLTVT.

V and J are TRBV21-1 and TRBJ2-1; TRBD1, the D gene given by the table, was not confirmed from the DNA. TRBV21-1 is noted as a pseudogene. The CDR3 has 19 residues. CDR3 sequence reads: CASSKSTGQTPKANNEQFF. The CDR3 bases are TGTGCCAGCAGCAAGAGCACGGGACAAACTCCGAAGGCCAACAATGAGCAGTTCTTC.

V usage is TRBV7-3 and J usage is TRBJ1-1; no firm D call. This CDR3 region has 13 residues. V was pared by 5 bases and J by 4 bases, with 11 bases between. CDR1 SGHTA and CDR2 FQGTGA come from the germline V gene. The CDR3, as DNA: TGTGCCAGCAGCCTCCAAGTCCTCACTGAAGCTTTCTTT. This gives the protein CASSLQVLTEAFF.

In its sample, this clonotype was seen many times. The chain links TRBV20-1 to TRBJ2-1; 8 bases fit TRBD2. V lost 3 bases to trimming and J lost 5 bases; unmatched junction nucleotides: 3. Germline CDR1 and CDR2: DFQATT and SNEGSKA (reference sequence). The CDR3 consists of 13 residues. Here the CDR3 DNA reads TGCAGTGCTAGCGGGGGGGCGAACAATGAGCAGTTCTTC. Its protein product is CSASGGANNEQFF.

The table lists this clonotype with a few counts. V usage is TRBV7-2 and J usage is TRBJ1-5, with a tentative D call TRBD1 (6 bases). The V end was cut by 0 bases, the J end by 5 bases, with 14 bases between. The length of the CDR3 is 16 residues. The germline V gene has CDR1 SGHTA and CDR2 FQGNSA. This CDR3 is CASSLAGAGAYQPQHF. The CDR3 nucleotides read TGTGCCAGCAGCTTAGCGGGGGCAGGTGCTTATCAGCCCCAGCATTTT.

This clonotype was picked up a small number of times. The chain carries TRBV6-6 and TRBJ1-4; 7 positions agree with TRBD1. Germline CDR1 and CDR2: MNHNY and SVGAGI (reference sequence). The V gene end was trimmed by 6 bases and the J gene end by 17 bases; junction bases not matched to a gene: 9. The CDR3 totals 11 residues. CDR3 region: CASRNRDRRFF. As DNA, the CDR3 is TGTGCCAGCAGGAACCGGGACAGACGATTTTTT.

The V call is TRBV25-1, the J call TRBJ1-6, with D unclear. Germline V gene sequence: CDR1 MGHDK, CDR2 SYGVNS. V dropped 4 bases and J dropped 4 bases, with 5 bases sitting between them. The CDR3 runs to 13 residues. The CDR3, as DNA: TGTGCCAGCAGTGCGCGGTATAATTCACCCCTCCACTTT. Its translation: CASSARYNSPLHF.

The CDR3 bases are TGCTGGGGGTACAAAAACATTCAGTACTTC. This translates into CWGYKNIQYF. The rearrangement uses TRBV3-2 and TRBJ2-4; TRBD1 is the table's D call and was not checked against the DNA. TRBV3-2 is a pseudogene. The CDR3 consists of 10 residues.

The chain links TRBV3-1 to TRBJ1-6; no clear D. Trimming removed 0 bases from V and 9 bases from J, with 9 bases in between. CDR3 length: 14 amino acids. From germline, CDR1 is LGHDT and CDR2 YNNKEL (reference sequence). CDR3 amino acids: CASSQDLGGSPLHF. CDR3 DNA: TGTGCCAGCAGCCAAGATTTAGGTGGTTCACCCCTCCACTTT.

This rearrangement joins TRBV12-3 or TRBV12-4 to TRBJ2-2; D call uncertain. The CDR3 spans 15 residues. V lost 4 bases and J lost 9, with 18 bases in between. The DNA for the CDR3 is TGTGCCAGCAGTTCACTTTCTAGGTGGGCCCGGGAGCTGTTTTTT. Its protein product is CASSSLSRWARELFF.

This clonotype appeared a few times. The gene calls are TRBV11-1 and TRBJ2-3; 9 nucleotides match TRBD2. The CDR3 spans 16 residues. Trimming took 3 bases from V and 5 from J; bases not matched to a gene: 9. Per germline, CDR1 SGHAT and CDR2 FQDESV (reference sequence). The DNA of the CDR3 is TGTGCCAGCAGCTTCAGCCGAGCGGGGGGCGAAGATACGCAGTATTTT. Translated, it gives CASSFSRAGGEDTQYF.

This clonotype was seen more than once but under ten times. The chain employs TRBV18 and TRBJ2-7; D may be TRBD2 (6 bases). Germline CDR1 reads KGHSH; CDR2 reads LQKENI. V lost 3 bases and J lost 6, with 12 bases in between. This CDR3 is 13 amino acids long. CDR3 sequence (DNA): TGTGCCAGCTCACCCGGACTATCATCCGAGCAGTACTTC. Translated: CASSPGLSSEQYF.

This chain joins TRBV27 and TRBJ2-7; D call uncertain. Germline lookup yields CDR1 MNHEY and CDR2 SMNVEV (reference sequence). V was cut by 3 bases and J by 3 bases, with 12 bases left in between. The CDR3 has 14 amino acids. This CDR3 reads CASSFSNADYEQYF. The CDR3 nucleotides are TGTGCCAGCAGTTTTTCGAACGCCGACTACGAGCAGTACTTC.

In this sample, this clonotype turned up many times. The V gene is TRBV10-3, the J gene TRBJ1-5; D gene unclear. Looked up from germline, CDR1 is ENHRY and CDR2 is SYGVKD. This CDR3 comprises 12 residues. The V end was cut by 5 bases, the J end by 7 bases, with 9 bases between. In nucleotides, the CDR3 is TGTGCCATCAGTTCAGGAGACCAGCCCCAGCATTTT. Its translation: CAISSGDQPQHF.

This clonotype was counted only a few times. This chain connects TRBV20-1 to TRBJ1-3, with a tentative D call TRBD1 (5 bases). V was shortened by 4 bases and J by 0 bases, with 10 bases between the two germline ends. Looked up from germline, CDR1 is DFQATT and CDR2 is SNEGSKA (reference sequence). CDR3 length equals 14 residues. In DNA form, the CDR3 reads TGCAGTGCTACGAGGGACTACTCTGGAAACACCATATATTTT. It is translated as CSATRDYSGNTIYF.

This chain joins TRBV2 and TRBJ2-7, with 7 bases identical to TRBD2. This CDR3 has 17 amino acids. Germline loops: CDR1 SNHLY, CDR2 FYNNEI. V lost 5 bases and J lost 4; bases outside the gene matches: 17. The CDR3 is CASSPRSGGGDGYEQYF. The CDR3 DNA is TGTGCCAGCAGTCCCCGTAGTGGCGGGGGTGATGGGTACGAGCAGTACTTC. Full variable domain (remainder filled in from reference TRBV2 and TRBJ2-7): EPEVTQTPSHQVTQMGQEVILRCVPISNHLYFYWYRQILGQKVEFLVSFYNNEISEKSEIFDDQFSVERPDGSNFTLKIRSTKLEDSAMYFCASSPRSGGGDGYEQYFGPGTRLTVT.

J is TRBJ1-6 and V is TRBV11-2; 8 bases align to TRBD1. CDR1 is SGHAT, CDR2 FQNNGV, per germline. The CDR3 has 13 amino acids. V lost 4 bases, J lost 14 bases, and 7 bases stayed unmatched. CDR3: CASSSGQARTLHF. The CDR3, as DNA: TGTGCCAGCAGCTCGGGACAGGCTAGGACCCTCCACTTT.

This clonotype was observed a handful of times. The gene calls are TRBV5-1 and TRBJ1-1, with 9 positions matching TRBD1. This CDR3 spans 13 amino acids. Germline values: CDR1 SGHRS, CDR2 YFSETQ. The ends lost 1 base at V and 7 bases at J; junction bases unmatched: 2. The CDR3 DNA follows: TGCGCCAGCAGCTTGCAGGACAGGGGTGAAGCTTTCTTT. As protein: CASSLQDRGEAFF.

This clonotype was seen at least ten times. CDR3 sequence: CASSSTERPAQHEQFF. In DNA form, the CDR3 reads TGTGCCAGCAGCTCAACCGAGCGGCCGGCCCAGCATGAGCAGTTCTTC. The gene calls are TRBV6-2 or TRBV6-3 and TRBJ2-1, with a weak D call TRBD2 (5 bases). Deletions cut 6 bases from V and 8 bases from J, with 23 bases between. CDR1 is MNHEY and CDR2 is SVGEGT in the germline V gene. The CDR3 runs 16 residues.

This rearrangement joins TRBV20-1 to TRBJ1-5, with D tentatively TRBD1 (6 bases). V shed 3 bases and J shed 4 bases, with 10 bases lying between them. The CDR3 length is 13 residues. Per germline, CDR1 DFQATT and CDR2 SNEGSKA (reference sequence). DNA of the CDR3: TGCAGTGCTAGGGACAGCACGAATCAGCCCCAGCATTTT. This gives the protein CSARDSTNQPQHF.